A single sample gave rise to the 10 T cell receptor beta chains below, sequenced in a study of blood T cell repertoires in COVID-19. Profiling relied on immunoSEQ multiplex PCR, and the TCRdb table lists in-frame clones only, not all of them. The sample yields 350,000 or so clones, 65% to 90% seen once. Specimen: PBMCs or T cells enriched from blood (not recorded which). These receptors were collected from a woman aged 40 to 49 with acute COVID-19.

The rearrangement uses TRBV5-4 and TRBJ2-3; 7 bases match TRBD2. The germline V gene has CDR1 SGHNT and CDR2 YYREEE (reference sequence). The CDR3 totals 13 residues. V shed 4 bases and J 7 bases; nucleotides not matched to a gene: 6. The DNA of the CDR3 is TGTGCCAGCAGCGGGGGGGACCGTAATACGCAGTATTTT. Translation gives CASSGGDRNTQYF. Variable domain in full (rest from reference TRBV5-4 and TRBJ2-3): ETGVTQSPTHLIKTRGQQVTLRCSSQSGHNTVSWYQQALGQGPQFIFQYYREEENGRGNFPPRFSGLQFPNYSSELNVNALELDDSALYLCASSGGDRNTQYFGPGTRLTVL.

V usage is TRBV27 and J usage is TRBJ2-5; TRBD1 aligns across 8 bases. The CDR3 spans 20 residues. V shed 3 bases, J shed 3 bases, and the junction held 21 bases outside the gene matches. Germline-derived CDR1 and CDR2 are MNHEY and SMNVEV (reference sequence). The CDR3 DNA is TGTGCCAGCAGTTTGCCCCAGCCGCTAGAAGTGTTGGACAGGGAAGAGACCCAGTACTTC. Its translation: CASSLPQPLEVLDREETQYF.

The CDR3 nucleotides are TGCAGCGTCCGGGGGGGGGTCCAAGAGACCCAGTACTTC. This translates into CSVRGGVQETQYF. The chain joins TRBV29-1 to TRBJ2-5; 8 bases fit TRBD2. With V trimmed by 6 bases and J by 1 base, 4 bases remained unmatched. The germline V gene has CDR1 SQVTM and CDR2 ANQGSEA. CDR3 length equals 13 residues.

The rearrangement links TRBV9 to TRBJ1-3, with D unresolved. Germline assignment: CDR1 SGDLS and CDR2 YYNGEE. CDR3 length: 14 amino acids. Trimming shortened V by 4 bases and J by 0 bases, and 8 bases separated the two germline ends. The CDR3 sequence: CASSYGDSGNTIYF. In DNA form, the CDR3 reads TGTGCCAGCAGCTACGGGGACTCTGGAAACACCATATATTTT.

The V and J genes are TRBV7-2 and TRBJ1-6; a weak D match, TRBD1 (5 bases). The germline gives CDR1 SGHTA, CDR2 FQGNSA. This CDR3 spans 15 amino acids. Trimming cost V 5 bases and J 2 bases, with 10 bases left between them. CDR3 region: CASSRGGAYNSPLHF. The CDR3 coding sequence is TGTGCCAGCAGCCGCGGGGGTGCCTATAATTCACCCCTCCACTTT.

This clone was counted only a few times. In the same sample, other DNA sequences code for this CDR3. The chain has TRBV7-3 and TRBJ2-3; 8 positions match TRBD2. Per germline, CDR1 SGHTA and CDR2 FQGTGA. V dropped 1 base and J dropped 0; count of bases not matched to a gene: 3. The CDR3 spans 16 residues. The CDR3, as DNA: TGTGCCAGCAGCTTAATCAGCGGGGGAAGCACAGATACGCAGTATTTT. It translates to CASSLISGGSTDTQYF. Together with reference TRBV7-3 and TRBJ2-3, the CDR3 gives the full variable domain: GAGVSQTPSNKVTEKGKYVELRCDPISGHTALYWYRQSLGQGPEFLIYFQGTGAADDSGLPNDRFFAVRPEGSVSTLKIQRTERGDSAVYLCASSLISGGSTDTQYFGPGTRLTVL.

The chain has TRBV11-3 and TRBJ2-3; D may be TRBD1 (5 bases). The CDR3 has 16 residues. Germline CDR1 SGHNT, CDR2 YENEEA. V was trimmed by 5 bases and J by 0 bases, leaving 15 bases between them. The CDR3 sequence: CASSPKGQGSTDTQYF. The CDR3, as DNA: TGTGCCAGCAGCCCAAAGGGGCAGGGTAGCACAGATACGCAGTATTTT.

The V call is TRBV3-1 (or the pseudogene TRBV3-2), the J call TRBJ1-3; D gene unclear. V lost 2 bases and J 4 bases, leaving 12 bases between the germline ends. CDR3 length: 15 residues. The germline gives CDR1 LGHDT, CDR2 YNNKEL (reference sequence). In DNA, the CDR3 is TGTGCCAGCAGCCAACGTCCGGCGAGGGGAAACACCATATATTTT. Its protein is CASSQRPARGNTIYF.

The rearrangement links TRBV18 to TRBJ1-1; D uncertain. Trimming pared 3 bases from V and 8 bases from J, leaving 13 bases between. CDR1 and CDR2 (germline): KGHSH, LQKENI. The CDR3 is 13 amino acids. CDR3 bases: TGTGCCAGCTCACCCCCGGTCACTTACGAAGCTTTCTTT. This gives the protein CASSPPVTYEAFF. The whole variable domain, remainder taken from reference TRBV18 and TRBJ1-1, is NAGVMQNPRHLVRRRGQEARLRCSPMKGHSHVYWYRQLPEEGLKFMVYLQKENIIDESGMPKERFSAEFPKEGPSILRIQQVVRGDSAAYFCASSPPVTYEAFFGQGTRLTVV.

This clone rates as medium-sized. The same CDR3 arises from other DNA sequences in this sample as well. This chain connects TRBV5-6 to TRBJ2-5; D unresolved. The CDR3 contains 13 residues. Germline CDR1 and CDR2: SGHDT and YYEEEE. V was clipped by 0 bases and J by 1 base, with 4 bases between them. The CDR3 protein is CASSLVLQETQYF. The CDR3 coding sequence is TGTGCCAGCAGCTTGGTCCTCCAAGAGACCCAGTACTTC.